This TCR beta chain was sequenced during a study of T cell changes during pregnancy in multiple sclerosis. TCRdb keeps only in-frame clones here, not all; method: immunoSEQ multiplex PCR. Of 55,000 to 85,000 clones listed, 92% are singletons. The TCR originated in a female donor with multiple sclerosis, enrolled in a pregnancy study. The source material was peripheral blood, sampled after pregnancy.

CDR3 region: CASSEWGRGEKLFF. The CDR3 nucleotides read TGTGCCAGCAGTGAATGGGGTAGGGGCGAAAAACTGTTTTTT. This rearrangement joins TRBV25-1 to TRBJ1-4, with a possible D match to TRBD1 (5 bases). The CDR3 runs to 14 residues. With 1 base removed from V and 8 bases from J, the gap between germline ends came to 11 bases. Germline V gene lookup returns CDR1 MGHDK and CDR2 SYGVNS.